These 8 T cell receptor beta chains came from one sample sequenced in a study of early T cells in non-severe SARS-CoV-2 infection. TCRdb reanalysed the 5' RACE reads using MiXCR and keeps one entry per CDR3 protein. The sample lists about 69,000 distinct CDR3 sequences, approximately 4.5% occurring once. Sequencing used whole blood, obtained at baseline. These receptors were taken from an adult who was a healthcare worker with PCR-confirmed SARS-CoV-2 infection or an uninfected control (not recorded which). The donor label of this sample is uncertain.

This clonotype came up a few times. A read error may produce the germline difference seen at one junction end. The chain combines TRBV19 with TRBJ2-5; D call uncertain. CDR1 and CDR2 from the germline V gene are LNHDA and SQIVND (reference sequence). The CDR3 loop spans 15 amino acids. In nucleotides, the CDR3 is TGTGCCGGTAGTATAGCCTTCGAGTACCAAGAGACCCAGTACTTC. It codes for CAGSIAFEYQETQYF.

V gene TRBV20-1 combines with J gene TRBJ1-6; the D gene is possibly TRBD1 (5 bases). V was pared by 3 bases and J by 0 bases, with 9 bases between. The germline V gene has CDR1 DFQATT and CDR2 SNEGSKA (reference sequence). The CDR3 runs 15 residues. This CDR3 reads CSARGGRSYNSPLHF. CDR3 in DNA: TGCAGTGCTAGGGGGGGTCGCTCCTATAATTCACCCCTCCACTTT.

In regard to this clonotype: At one boundary the junction diverges from the germline segment, which might be a read error. The chain links TRBV6-6 to TRBJ1-2; D possibly corresponds to TRBD1 (5 bases). CDR1 and CDR2 (germline): MNHNY, SVGAGI (reference sequence). CDR3 length: 16 residues. CDR3 amino acids: CANSYPGAGINYGYTF. The CDR3 nucleotides are TGTGCCAACAGTTACCCCGGTGCAGGGATAAACTATGGCTACACCTTC.

This clonotype came up a few times. The rearrangement uses TRBV10-3 and TRBJ1-6, with 11 bases lining up with TRBD1. Looked up from germline, CDR1 is ENHRY and CDR2 is SYGVKD. V shed 6 bases, J shed 8 bases, and the junction held 12 bases outside the gene matches. The CDR3 runs 17 residues. The chain's CDR3 is CAIRPYIGTGGDSPLHF. For the CDR3, the DNA is TGTGCCATCAGACCCTACATCGGGACAGGGGGGGATTCACCCCTCCACTTT.

This clonotype was counted ten times or more. The chain carries TRBV10-3 and TRBJ1-6; 7 bases match TRBD1. V was pared by 6 bases and J by 3 bases, with 5 bases of the junction left unmatched. This CDR3 is built from 15 residues. Looked up from germline, CDR1 is ENHRY and CDR2 is SYGVKD. The CDR3 nucleotides read TGTGCCATCAGCAGGGACAGCCTCTATAATTCACCCCTCCACTTT. This codes for CAISRDSLYNSPLHF.

This clonotype was detected ten times or more. The genes are TRBV6-5 and TRBJ1-1; D is perhaps TRBD1 (5 bases). This CDR3 comprises 15 residues. Trimming cost V 7 bases and J 10 bases, with 25 bases left between them. The germline V gene encodes CDR1 MNHEY and CDR2 SVGAGI. The CDR3 nucleotides are TGTGCCAGCATCCCACAGGACGGGAGGGATTTGGGAGCTTTCTTT. It codes for CASIPQDGRDLGAFF.

This clonotype turned up a few times. The chain joins TRBV27 to TRBJ1-2; D is ambiguous. The V gene's germline CDR1 is MNHEY and CDR2 SMNVEV (reference sequence). The CDR3 has 16 residues. V gave up 2 bases and J gave up 4 bases, with 17 bases separating them. The chain's CDR3 is CASSLIGGRRGYGYTF. The CDR3 DNA is TGTGCCAGCAGTTTAATCGGCGGCAGGCGCGGCTATGGCTACACCTTC.

V is TRBV24-1 and J is TRBJ2-7, with TRBD2 identical over 13 bases. This CDR3 comprises 17 residues. From germline, CDR1 is KGHDR and CDR2 SFDVKD. Trimming removed 3 bases from V and 0 bases from J; junction bases left unmatched: 4. CDR3 in amino acids: CATSDGLAGALSYEQYF. The CDR3 DNA follows: TGTGCCACCAGTGATGGACTAGCGGGGGCCCTCTCCTACGAGCAGTACTTC.